This TCR beta chain was documented in a study of cytomegalovirus exposure and HLA in healthy donors. Overall study context: Around 190 million T cells yielded 100 million or so unique TCR beta sequences, as an earlier analysis found. Around 83% of several hundred genotyped donors fell in the Caucasian-associated ancestry cluster.

The PCR contained 60 Vbeta and 13 Jbeta primers. The protocol was immunoSEQ multiplex PCR, while the TCRdb copy is restricted to in-frame clones and leaves out a portion. The table records tens of thousands of clones, roughly 67% of them present only once. The source of this sequence is a man aged 35 to 55 in good health and CMV-seropositive. Sequenced: PBMCs.

CDR3 nucleotide sequence: TGTGCCAGCAGTGTTAGAGGGGAGACCCAGTACTTC. Its translation: CASSVRGETQYF. The J gene is TRBJ2-5, the V gene TRBV6-1, with D tentatively TRBD2 (5 bases). V gave up 4 bases and J gave up 5 bases, with 8 bases separating them. Germline CDR1 reads MNHNS; CDR2 reads SASEGT. This CDR3 region has 12 residues.